This T cell receptor (beta chain) was obtained from a study of T cells in Graves' hyperthyroidism and ophthalmopathy. Findings and caveats of the study: Stable hyperthyroidism was told apart from ophthalmopathy by a model built on 13 V-J features.

TCR beta CDR3 regions were amplified from RNA transcripts. HTBI primers were the set used in a first-round RT-PCR of the TCR CDR3. MiXCR, applied by TCRdb to the multiplex PCR reads, yields one record per CDR3 protein. The sample holds about 400,000 distinct CDR3 sequences, about 25% seen once. V was cut by 1 base and J by 5 bases, with 15 bases left in between. Looked up from germline, CDR1 is SGHTA and CDR2 is FQGNSA. The CDR3 extends over 16 amino acids. This clonotype has ten or more counts. Its target is unknown. The TCR originated in a man in his fifties or sixties with Graves' hyperthyroidism. V is TRBV7-2 and J is TRBJ2-1; TRBD2 might be the D (6 bases). The specimen was blood. The CDR3 DNA follows: TGTGCCAGCAGCTTAGAACCGGGACTCGTAAACAATGAGCAGTTCTTC. This encodes CASSLEPGLVNNEQFF.